This T cell receptor beta chain was recorded in a study of siplizumab effects on memory and regulatory T cells. The CDR3 has 16 residues. The repertoire was sequenced with immunoSEQ multiplex PCR; TCRdb's copy has only in-frame clones and lacks some. This sample yields 65,000 to 70,000 clones, of which 80% to 90% are seen a single time; under 2% belongs to the top ten. This receptor was taken from a human donor in good health. The genes are TRBV1 and TRBJ1-2; the table's D call TRBD1 went unverified against the DNA. TRBV1 represents a pseudogene. The sample taken for sequencing was Tregs sorted from blood. The CDR3 spells CTSSQETRDRRSGYTF. The CDR3 coding sequence is TGCACCAGCAGCCAAGAGACTCGGGACAGGAGGTCGGGCTACACCTTC.